The clone carrying this T cell receptor (beta chain) was seen only a few times. These data originate in a study of T cells in Graves' hyperthyroidism and ophthalmopathy. Background on the study: Once the initial diagnosis was made, peripheral blood was obtained before any treatment.

Together with thyroid ultrasound, orbital computed tomography, serum thyroxine and TRAb, clinical symptoms were used for diagnoses. Researchers took RNA transcripts and amplified the TCR beta CDR3 regions from them. HTBI primers were used for first-round RT-PCR of the TCR CDR3. TCRdb reanalysed the multiplex PCR reads using MiXCR and keeps one entry per CDR3 protein. The sample has hundreds of thousands of distinct CDR3 sequences, about 16% seen once. The CDR3 sequence is 14 residues long. V dropped 4 bases and J dropped 15; count of bases not matched to a gene: 14. Germline CDR1 reads SGHRS; CDR2 reads YFSETQ.

This receptor was obtained from a woman aged 30 to 39 with Graves' hyperthyroidism. The rearrangement uses TRBV5-1 and TRBJ2-1; 9 bases line up with TRBD2. Sequencing was performed on blood. CDR3 amino acids: CASSQGGAGGPWFF. CDR3 in DNA: TGCGCCAGCAGCCAAGGGGGAGCGGGAGGTCCTTGGTTCTTC.